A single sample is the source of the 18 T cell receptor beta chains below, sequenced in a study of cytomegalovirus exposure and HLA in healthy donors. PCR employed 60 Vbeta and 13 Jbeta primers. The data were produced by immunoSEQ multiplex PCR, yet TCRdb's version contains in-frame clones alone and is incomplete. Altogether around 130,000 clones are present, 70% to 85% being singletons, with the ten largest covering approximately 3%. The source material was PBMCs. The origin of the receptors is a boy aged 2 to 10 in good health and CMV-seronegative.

The CDR3 DNA reads TGTGCCAGCAGTTCTGCCGGGACAGGAGTTGAAAAACTGTTTTTT. Its translation is CASSSAGTGVEKLFF. V and J are TRBV6-1 and TRBJ1-4; TRBD1 aligns across 8 bases. This CDR3 is built from 15 residues. Germline CDR1 reads MNHNS; CDR2 reads SASEGT. Trimming cost V 5 bases and J 7 bases; bases outside gene matches: 9.

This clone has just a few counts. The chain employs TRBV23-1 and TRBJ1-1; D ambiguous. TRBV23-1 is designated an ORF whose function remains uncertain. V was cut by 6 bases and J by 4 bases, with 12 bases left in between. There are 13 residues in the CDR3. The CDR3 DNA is TGCGCCAGCAGACAGCCATCTGTCACTGAAGCTTTCTTT. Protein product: CASRQPSVTEAFF.

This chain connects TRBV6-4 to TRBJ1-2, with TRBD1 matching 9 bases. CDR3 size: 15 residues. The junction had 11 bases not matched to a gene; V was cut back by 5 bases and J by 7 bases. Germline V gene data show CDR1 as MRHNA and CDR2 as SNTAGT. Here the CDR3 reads CASSPVGGQGSGYTF. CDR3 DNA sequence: TGTGCCAGCAGTCCCGTTGGGGGACAGGGCTCTGGCTACACCTTC.

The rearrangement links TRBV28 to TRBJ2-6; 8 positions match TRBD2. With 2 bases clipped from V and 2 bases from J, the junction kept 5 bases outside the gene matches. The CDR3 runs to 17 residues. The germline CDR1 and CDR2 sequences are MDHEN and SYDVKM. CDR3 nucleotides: TGTGCCAGCAGTTTAGGGGGCGGGAGGACTGGGGCCAACGTCCTGACTTTC. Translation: CASSLGGGRTGANVLTF.

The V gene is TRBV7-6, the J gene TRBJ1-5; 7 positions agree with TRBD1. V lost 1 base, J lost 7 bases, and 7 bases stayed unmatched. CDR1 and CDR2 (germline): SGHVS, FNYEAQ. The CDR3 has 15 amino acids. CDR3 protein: CASSLDQGVVQPQHF. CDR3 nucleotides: TGTGCCAGCAGCTTAGATCAGGGGGTCGTACAGCCCCAGCATTTT.

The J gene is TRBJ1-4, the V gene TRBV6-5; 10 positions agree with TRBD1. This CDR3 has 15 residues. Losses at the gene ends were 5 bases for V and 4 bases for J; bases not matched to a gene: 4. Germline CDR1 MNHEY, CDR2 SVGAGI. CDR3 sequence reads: CASSRTGGDNEKLFF. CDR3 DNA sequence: TGTGCCAGCAGTAGGACAGGGGGAGATAATGAAAAACTGTTTTTT.

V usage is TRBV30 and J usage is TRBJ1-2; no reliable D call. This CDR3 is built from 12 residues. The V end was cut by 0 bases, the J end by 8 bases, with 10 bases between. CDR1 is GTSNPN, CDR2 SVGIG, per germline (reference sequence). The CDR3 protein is CAWSVRSPGYTF. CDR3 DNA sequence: TGTGCCTGGAGTGTACGCAGTCCGGGCTACACCTTC.

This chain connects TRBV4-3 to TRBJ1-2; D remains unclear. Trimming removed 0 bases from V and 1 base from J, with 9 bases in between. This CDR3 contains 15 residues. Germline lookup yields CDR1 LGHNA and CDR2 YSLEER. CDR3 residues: CASSQDLPVNYGYTF. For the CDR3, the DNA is TGCGCCAGCAGCCAAGATCTCCCAGTTAACTATGGCTACACCTTC.

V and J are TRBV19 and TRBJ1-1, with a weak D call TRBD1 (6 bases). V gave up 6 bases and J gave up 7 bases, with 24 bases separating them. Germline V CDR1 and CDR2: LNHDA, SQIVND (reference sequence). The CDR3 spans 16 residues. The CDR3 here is CASRYRESSGAGEAFF. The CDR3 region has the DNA TGTGCCAGTAGATACAGGGAAAGTAGTGGCGCGGGTGAAGCTTTCTTT. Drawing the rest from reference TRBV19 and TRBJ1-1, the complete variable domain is DGGITQSPKYLFRKEGQNVTLSCEQNLNHDAMYWYRQDPGQGLRLIYYSQIVNDFQKGDIAEGYSVSREKKESFPLTVTSAQKNPTAFYLCASRYRESSGAGEAFFGQGTRLTVV.

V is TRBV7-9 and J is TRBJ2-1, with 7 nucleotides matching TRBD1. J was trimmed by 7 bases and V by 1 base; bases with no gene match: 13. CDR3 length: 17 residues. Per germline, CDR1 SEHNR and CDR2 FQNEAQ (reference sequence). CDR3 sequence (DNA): TGTGCCAGCAGCTTAGGCCGCATGACAGGGTTAAGAAATGAGCAGTTCTTC. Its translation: CASSLGRMTGLRNEQFF.

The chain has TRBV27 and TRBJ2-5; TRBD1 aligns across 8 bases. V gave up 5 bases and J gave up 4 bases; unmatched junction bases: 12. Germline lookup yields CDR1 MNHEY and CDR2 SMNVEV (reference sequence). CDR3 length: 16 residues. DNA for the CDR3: TGTGCCAGCAGTCCTTGGCAGGGGGCTTTGTTAGAGACCCAGTACTTC. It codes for CASSPWQGALLETQYF.

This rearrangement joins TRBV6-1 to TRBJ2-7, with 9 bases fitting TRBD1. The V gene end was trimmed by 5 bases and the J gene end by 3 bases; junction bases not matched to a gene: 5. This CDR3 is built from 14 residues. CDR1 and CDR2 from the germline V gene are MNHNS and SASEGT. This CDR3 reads CASSTGTGYYEQYF. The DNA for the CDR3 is TGTGCCAGCAGTACCGGGACAGGGTACTACGAGCAGTACTTC.

Here the CDR3 DNA reads TGTGCCAGCAGTGCCCTAGCGGGGGGCCCCACGGATGAGCAGTTCTTC. This translates into CASSALAGGPTDEQFF. The chain joins TRBV6-4 to TRBJ2-1; 11 bases fit TRBD2. The CDR3 consists of 16 residues. Trimming took 4 bases from V and 8 from J; bases not matched to a gene: 10. Germline values: CDR1 MRHNA, CDR2 SNTAGT.

CDR3 in DNA: TGTGCCAGCAGCGACTATGGACAGGACTTATCAGAAGCTTTCTTT. It encodes CASSDYGQDLSEAFF. V and J are TRBV5-4 and TRBJ1-1; 7 bases are shared with TRBD1. CDR3 size: 15 residues. The germline CDR1 and CDR2 sequences are SGHNT and YYREEE (reference sequence). V trimming: 4 bases; J trimming: 8 bases; junction bases outside the gene matches: 14.

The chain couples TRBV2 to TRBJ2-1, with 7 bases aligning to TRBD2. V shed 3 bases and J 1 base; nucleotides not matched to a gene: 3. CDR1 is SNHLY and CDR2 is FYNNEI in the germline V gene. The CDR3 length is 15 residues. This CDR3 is CASSEGTTSYNEQFF. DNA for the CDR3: TGTGCCAGCAGTGAGGGGACTACTTCCTACAATGAGCAGTTCTTC.

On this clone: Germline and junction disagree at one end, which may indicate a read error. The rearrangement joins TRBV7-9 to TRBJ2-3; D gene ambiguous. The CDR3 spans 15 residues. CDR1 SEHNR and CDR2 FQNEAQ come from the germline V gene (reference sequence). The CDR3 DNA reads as TGTTCCAGCAGCATAACCCCCAGCGGCACAGATACGCAGTATTTT. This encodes CSSSITPSGTDTQYF.

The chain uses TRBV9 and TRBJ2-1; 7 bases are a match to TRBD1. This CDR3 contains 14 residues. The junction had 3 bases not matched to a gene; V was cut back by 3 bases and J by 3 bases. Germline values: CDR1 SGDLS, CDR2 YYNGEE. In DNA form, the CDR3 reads TGTGCCAGCAGCGCGGGACAGCTCTACAATGAGCAGTTCTTC. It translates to CASSAGQLYNEQFF.

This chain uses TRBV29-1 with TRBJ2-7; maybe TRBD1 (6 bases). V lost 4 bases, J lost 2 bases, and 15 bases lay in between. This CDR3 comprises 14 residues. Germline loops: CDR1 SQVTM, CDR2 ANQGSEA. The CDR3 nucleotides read TGCAGCGTTGTGAAGGACAGAGAGCCCTACGAGCAGTACTTC. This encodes CSVVKDREPYEQYF.